This TCR beta chain was retrieved from a study of CD8+ T cells in alopecia areata (dated by TCRdb to 2016 to 2019). Describing the broader study: The treated patients took part in an open-label pilot trial in which moderate-to-severe alopecia areata was treated with oral tofacitinib at 5 to 10 mg twice daily. Tofacitinib was administered for 6 to 18 months, and 6 months of follow-up off drug were then conducted to assess delayed response and recurrence. Disease severity in treated patients was measured with the SALT score, which quantifies the percentage of affected scalp surface area. High-throughput TCRbeta sequencing was used to examine T cell clonal expansion in alopecia areata in both the C3H/HeJ mouse model and human patients. On the human side, TCRbeta sequencing was run on scalp tissue and on sorted CD4+ and CD8+ peripheral blood T cells from healthy controls and from alopecia areata patients with either patchy or totalis/universalis disease. Biopsies were taken from tofacitinib-treated patients at baseline and at 4 and 24 weeks of treatment, and a later scalp biopsy was taken in several of the tofacitinib-treated patients. Scalp clonality was compared across normal scalp (n=4), patchy alopecia areata scalp (n=8), and alopecia totalis/universalis scalp (n=8). The RNA source kit depended on sample type: the PAXgene miRNA kit for fixed scalp, the miRNeasy kit for PBMCs, and the RNeasy kit for mouse skin. immunoSEQ multiplex PCR using 35 Vbeta forward primers and 13 Jbeta reverse primers was used to amplify TCRbeta CDR3 regions.

Findings and caveats that apply to the study as a whole: Unlike mouse skin, where gammadelta T cells dominate, normal human skin contains resident alphabeta T cells that get sequenced too, which complicates analysis of the scalp TCR repertoire. Because the treated cohort was small and had just a single nonresponder, larger studies are needed to establish links between baseline CD8+ expansion and response. TCR sequences shared between patients were less clear than in mice, possibly partly because of HLA diversity in the patient population. Compared with normal scalp, lesional scalp had higher clonality and more expanded CD8+ clones, particularly in alopecia totalis/universalis, a pattern that suggests antigenic drive. Many expanded lesional clones were found to persist in scalp and blood during tofacitinib treatment, and relapse after treatment cessation may be partly explained by this persistence. With tofacitinib, both scalp clonality and the number of expanded CD8+ clones among the top 100 scalp clones went down significantly.

Reading from cysteine to phenylalanine, the CDR3 counts 14 amino acids. Left in the record is the CDR3 DNA by itself, 42 bases read in frame from the first base. The CDR1 and CDR2 encoded by the germline V gene are MNHEY and SVGAGI. The V end gives up 2 bases and the J end 6 bases, leaving 4 bases in the junction not matched to a gene. The library relied on the immunoSEQ multiplex PCR assay. RNA was extracted from all samples and reverse transcribed into cDNA as template for TCR sequencing. SuperScript III was used for first-strand cDNA synthesis, primed with a 2:1 mix of oligo-dT and random hexamers. Amplification bias was assessed with a synthetic immune receptor repertoire, and residual bias was removed computationally. Processing in the source paper ran as follows. Raw reads were preprocessed for error removal, and CDR3 was defined according to IMGT conventions as running from the conserved cysteine to phenylalanine. Clonality was calculated as 1 minus Shannon entropy normalized by log2 of the number of productive unique TCRs. Scalp TCRbeta sequences were cross-referenced with sorted blood CD4 and CD8 repertoires so that the CD4 or CD8 identity of scalp clones could be inferred. TCRdb took this table from immuneACCESS and kept in-frame rearrangements with V and J called. Such tables lack part of the clones; where checked against another copy, unresolved V genes explain under half of the gap, and the rest is unexplained. V, J and clone size were drawn from that table, and D and trimming were deduced from the DNA. The sample records approximately 160,000 clones, less than 70% of which are singletons. Over 12% of the sample belongs to the ten largest clones.

Read against the paper, the sample's time point label means: less than 25 weeks on oral tofacitinib. This specimen's treatment or condition label, interpreted: oral pan-JAK inhibitor, 5-10 mg twice daily. From alopecia areata patients, peripheral blood was collected along with lesional scalp punch biopsies. PBMCs were isolated by density centrifugation and stained for CD3, CD4 and CD8, and CD4+ and CD8+ T cells were sorted on a FACSAria. This clone was detected only a few times. Which antigen it targets is not known. The sample holds no much larger clone one base away, and base qualities are not on file.

This sequence uses TRBV6-5 and TRBJ2-7; TRBD1 fits 10 bases in the junction. The clonotype comes from a human donor with alopecia areata. The sequenced sample was CD4+ T cells sorted from blood, obtained at week 24, from a patient treated with tofacitinib. Here the CDR3 is given as CASSYGTGVGEQYF. The sequenced DNA is TGTGCCAGCAGTTACGGGACAGGGGTGGGCGAGCAGTACTTC.